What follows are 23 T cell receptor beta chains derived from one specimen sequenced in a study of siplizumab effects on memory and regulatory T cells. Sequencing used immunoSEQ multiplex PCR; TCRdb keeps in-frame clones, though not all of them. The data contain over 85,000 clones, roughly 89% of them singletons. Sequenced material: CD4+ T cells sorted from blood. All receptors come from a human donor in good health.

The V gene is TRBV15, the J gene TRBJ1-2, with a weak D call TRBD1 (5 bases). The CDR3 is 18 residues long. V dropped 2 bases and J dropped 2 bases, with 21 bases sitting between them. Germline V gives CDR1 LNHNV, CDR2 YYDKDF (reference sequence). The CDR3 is CATSRPPKGTGTNYGYTF. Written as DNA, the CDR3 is TGTGCCACCAGCAGACCGCCCAAAGGTACAGGAACGAACTATGGCTACACCTTC.

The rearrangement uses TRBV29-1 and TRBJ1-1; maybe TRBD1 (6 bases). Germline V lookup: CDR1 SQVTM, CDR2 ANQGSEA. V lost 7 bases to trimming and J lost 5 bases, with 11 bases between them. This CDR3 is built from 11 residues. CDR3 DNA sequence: TGCAGCGCGAGGGGGTCGACTGAAGCTTTCTTT. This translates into CSARGSTEAFF.

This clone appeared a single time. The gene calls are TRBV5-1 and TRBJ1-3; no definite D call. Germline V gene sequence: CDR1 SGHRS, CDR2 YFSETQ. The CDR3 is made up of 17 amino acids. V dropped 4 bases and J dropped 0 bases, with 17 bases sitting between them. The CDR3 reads CASSPATPGSSGNTIYF. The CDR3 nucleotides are TGCGCCAGCAGCCCGGCGACCCCCGGGAGCTCTGGAAACACCATATATTTT.

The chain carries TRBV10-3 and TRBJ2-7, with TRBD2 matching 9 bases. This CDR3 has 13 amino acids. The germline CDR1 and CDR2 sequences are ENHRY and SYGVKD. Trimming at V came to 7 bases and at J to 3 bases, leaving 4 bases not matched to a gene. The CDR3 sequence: CAITSGTGYEQYF. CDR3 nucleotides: TGTGCCATCACTAGCGGGACCGGCTACGAGCAGTACTTC.

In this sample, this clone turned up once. CDR3 sequence (DNA): TGTGCCCGCCCTGGCTACACCTTC. It encodes CARPGYTF. The chain combines TRBV6-5 with TRBJ1-2, with no clear D. The CDR3 has 8 amino acids. Germline loops: CDR1 MNHEY, CDR2 SVGAGI. V was clipped by 11 bases and J by 7 bases, with 5 bases between them.

This CDR3 reads CASSTPQGLGGYTF. As DNA, the CDR3 is TGTGCCAGTAGCACCCCACAGGGGTTGGGTGGCTACACCTTC. This chain uses TRBV19 with TRBJ1-2; 7 nucleotides align to TRBD1. Germline assignment: CDR1 LNHDA and CDR2 SQIVND (reference sequence). The CDR3 consists of 14 residues. The J segment lost 7 bases and the V segment lost 6 bases, leaving 11 bases of the junction unmatched.

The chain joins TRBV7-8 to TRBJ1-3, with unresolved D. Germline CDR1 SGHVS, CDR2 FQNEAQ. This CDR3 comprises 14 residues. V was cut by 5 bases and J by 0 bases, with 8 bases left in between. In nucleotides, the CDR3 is TGTGCCAGCAGCGTCAGAGCCTCTGGAAACACCATATATTTT. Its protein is CASSVRASGNTIYF.

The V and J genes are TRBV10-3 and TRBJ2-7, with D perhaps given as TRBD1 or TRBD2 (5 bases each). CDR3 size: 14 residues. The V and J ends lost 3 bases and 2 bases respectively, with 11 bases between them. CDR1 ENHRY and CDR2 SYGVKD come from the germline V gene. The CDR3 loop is CAISDEGPTYEQYF. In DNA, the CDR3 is TGTGCCATCAGTGATGAGGGACCAACCTACGAGCAGTACTTC.

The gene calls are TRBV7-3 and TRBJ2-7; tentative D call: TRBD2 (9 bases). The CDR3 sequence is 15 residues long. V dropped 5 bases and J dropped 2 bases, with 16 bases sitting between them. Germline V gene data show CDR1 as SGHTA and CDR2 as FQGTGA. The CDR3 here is CASSPGGGRAYEQYF. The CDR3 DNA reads TGTGCCAGCAGCCCAGGGGGCGGGAGGGCCTACGAGCAGTACTTC.

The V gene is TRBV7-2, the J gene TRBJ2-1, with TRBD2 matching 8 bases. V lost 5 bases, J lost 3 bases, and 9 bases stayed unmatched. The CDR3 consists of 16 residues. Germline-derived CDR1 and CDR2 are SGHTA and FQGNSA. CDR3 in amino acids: CASSPGGLAGYNEQFF. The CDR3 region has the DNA TGTGCCAGCAGCCCGGGTGGGCTAGCGGGCTACAATGAGCAGTTCTTC.

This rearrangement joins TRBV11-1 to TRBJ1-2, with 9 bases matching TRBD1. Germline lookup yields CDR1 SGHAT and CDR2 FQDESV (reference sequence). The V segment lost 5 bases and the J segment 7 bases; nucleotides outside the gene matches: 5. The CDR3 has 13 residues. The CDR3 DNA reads TGTGCCAGCAGCACGGGACAGGGCGCTGGCTACACCTTC. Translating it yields CASSTGQGAGYTF. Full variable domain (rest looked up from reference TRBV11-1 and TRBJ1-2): EAEVAQSPRYKITEKSQAVAFWCDPISGHATLYWYRQILGQGPELLVQFQDESVVDDSQLPKDRFSAERLKGVDSTLKIQPAELGDSAMYLCASSTGQGAGYTFGSGTRLTVV.

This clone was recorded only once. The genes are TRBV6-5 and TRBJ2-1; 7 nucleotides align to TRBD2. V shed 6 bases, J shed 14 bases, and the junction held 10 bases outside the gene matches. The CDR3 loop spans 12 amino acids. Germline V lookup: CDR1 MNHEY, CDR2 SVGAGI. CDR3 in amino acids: CASSSPGTIKFF. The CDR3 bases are TGTGCCAGCAGCAGCCCCGGGACTATCAAGTTCTTC.

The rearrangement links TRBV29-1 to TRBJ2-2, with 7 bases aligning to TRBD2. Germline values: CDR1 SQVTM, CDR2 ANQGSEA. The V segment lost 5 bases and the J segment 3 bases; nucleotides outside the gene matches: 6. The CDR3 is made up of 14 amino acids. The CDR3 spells CSVMTSTHTGELFF. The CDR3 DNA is TGCAGCGTTATGACTAGCACCCACACCGGGGAGCTGTTTTTT.

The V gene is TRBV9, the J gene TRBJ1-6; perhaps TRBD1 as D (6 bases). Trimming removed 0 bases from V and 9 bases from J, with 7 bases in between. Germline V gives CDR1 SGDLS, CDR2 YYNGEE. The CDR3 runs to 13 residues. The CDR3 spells CASSVEGGSPLHF. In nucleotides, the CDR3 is TGTGCCAGCAGCGTAGAGGGGGGTTCACCCCTCCACTTT.

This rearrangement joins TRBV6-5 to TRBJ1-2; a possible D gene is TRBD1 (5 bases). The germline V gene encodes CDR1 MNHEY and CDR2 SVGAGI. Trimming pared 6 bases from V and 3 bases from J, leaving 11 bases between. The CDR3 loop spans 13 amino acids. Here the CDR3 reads CASSHGGYYGYTF. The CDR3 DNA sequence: TGTGCCAGCAGCCACGGGGGGTACTATGGCTACACCTTC.

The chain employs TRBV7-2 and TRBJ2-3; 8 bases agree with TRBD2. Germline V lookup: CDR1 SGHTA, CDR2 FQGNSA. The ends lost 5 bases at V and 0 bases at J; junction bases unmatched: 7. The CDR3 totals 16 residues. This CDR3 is CASSPHSGESTDTQYF. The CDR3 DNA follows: TGTGCCAGCAGCCCCCATAGCGGGGAGAGCACAGATACGCAGTATTTT.

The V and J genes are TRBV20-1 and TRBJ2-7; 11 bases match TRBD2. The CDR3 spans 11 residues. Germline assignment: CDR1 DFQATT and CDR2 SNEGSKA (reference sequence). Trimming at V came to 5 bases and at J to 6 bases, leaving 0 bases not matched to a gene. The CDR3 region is CSAGTSGEQYF. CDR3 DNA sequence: TGCAGTGCTGGGACTAGCGGCGAGCAGTACTTC.

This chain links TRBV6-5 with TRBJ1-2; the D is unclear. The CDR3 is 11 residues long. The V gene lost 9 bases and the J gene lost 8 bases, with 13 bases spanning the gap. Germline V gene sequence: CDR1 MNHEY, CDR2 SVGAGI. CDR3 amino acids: CASLSFRGYTF. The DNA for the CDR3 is TGTGCCAGTCTTTCGTTTCGAGGCTACACCTTC.

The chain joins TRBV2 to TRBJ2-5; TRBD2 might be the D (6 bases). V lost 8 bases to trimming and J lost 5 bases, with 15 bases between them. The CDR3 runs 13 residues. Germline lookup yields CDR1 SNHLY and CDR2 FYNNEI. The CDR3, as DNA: TGTGCCAGCCGCGAGGGACTTCGGGAGACCCAGTACTTC. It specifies CASREGLRETQYF.

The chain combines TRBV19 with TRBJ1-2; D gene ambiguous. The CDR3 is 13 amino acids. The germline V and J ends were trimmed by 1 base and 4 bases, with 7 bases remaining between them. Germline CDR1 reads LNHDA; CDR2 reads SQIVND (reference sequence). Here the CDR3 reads CASSIGGSYGYTF. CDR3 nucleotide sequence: TGTGCCAGTAGTATAGGTGGCAGCTATGGCTACACCTTC.

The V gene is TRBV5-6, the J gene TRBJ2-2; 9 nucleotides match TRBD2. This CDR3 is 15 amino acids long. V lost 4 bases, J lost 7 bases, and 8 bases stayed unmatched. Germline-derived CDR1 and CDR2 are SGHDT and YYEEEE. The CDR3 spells CASSTDLAGSGELFF. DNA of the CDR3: TGTGCCAGCAGCACCGACCTAGCGGGGAGCGGGGAGCTGTTTTTT.

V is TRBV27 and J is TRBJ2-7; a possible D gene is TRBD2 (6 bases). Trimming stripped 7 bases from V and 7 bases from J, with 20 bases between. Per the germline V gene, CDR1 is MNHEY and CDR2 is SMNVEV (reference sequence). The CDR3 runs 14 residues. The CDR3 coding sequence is TGTGCCAGCACGACTGGAGGGGTACTACGGGAGCAGTACTTC. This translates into CASTTGGVLREQYF.

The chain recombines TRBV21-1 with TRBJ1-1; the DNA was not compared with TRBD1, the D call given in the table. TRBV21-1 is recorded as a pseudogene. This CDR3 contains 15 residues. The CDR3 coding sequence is TGTGCCAGCAGCAAAGTTCAGGTTTTGGGCACTGAAGCTTTCTTT. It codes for CASSKVQVLGTEAFF.